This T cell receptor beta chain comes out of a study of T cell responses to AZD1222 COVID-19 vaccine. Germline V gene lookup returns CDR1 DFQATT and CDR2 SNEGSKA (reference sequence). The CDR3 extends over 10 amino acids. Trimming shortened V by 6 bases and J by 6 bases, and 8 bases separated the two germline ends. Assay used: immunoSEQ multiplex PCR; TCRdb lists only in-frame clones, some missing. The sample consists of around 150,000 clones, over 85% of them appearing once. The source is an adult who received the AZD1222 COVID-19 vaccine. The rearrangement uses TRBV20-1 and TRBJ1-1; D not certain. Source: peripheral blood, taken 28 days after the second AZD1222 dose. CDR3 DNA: TGCAGTGCGTCTGGGCCTGAAGCTTTCTTT. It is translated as CSASGPEAFF.